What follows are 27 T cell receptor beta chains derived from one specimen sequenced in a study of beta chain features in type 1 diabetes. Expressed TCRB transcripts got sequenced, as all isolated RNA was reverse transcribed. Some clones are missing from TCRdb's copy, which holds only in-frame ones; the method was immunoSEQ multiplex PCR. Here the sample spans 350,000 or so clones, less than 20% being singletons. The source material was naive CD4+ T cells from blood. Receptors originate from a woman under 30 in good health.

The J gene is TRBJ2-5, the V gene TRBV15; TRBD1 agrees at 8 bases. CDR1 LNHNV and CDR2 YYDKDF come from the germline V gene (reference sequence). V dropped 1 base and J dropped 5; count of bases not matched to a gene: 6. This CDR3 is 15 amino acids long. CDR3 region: CATSRGGTGSETQYF. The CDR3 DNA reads TGTGCCACCAGCAGAGGCGGGACAGGTAGCGAGACCCAGTACTTC.

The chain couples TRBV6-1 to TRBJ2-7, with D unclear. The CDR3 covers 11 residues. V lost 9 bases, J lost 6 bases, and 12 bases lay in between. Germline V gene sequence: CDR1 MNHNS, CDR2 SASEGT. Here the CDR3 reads CARLIQAEQYF. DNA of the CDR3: TGTGCCAGATTGATCCAGGCCGAGCAGTACTTC.

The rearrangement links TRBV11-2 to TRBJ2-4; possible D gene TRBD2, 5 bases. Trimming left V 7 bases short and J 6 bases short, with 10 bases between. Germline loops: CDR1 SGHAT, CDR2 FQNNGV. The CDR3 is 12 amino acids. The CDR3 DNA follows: TGTGCCAGCACAGCGGTCGGAAACATTCAGTACTTC. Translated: CASTAVGNIQYF.

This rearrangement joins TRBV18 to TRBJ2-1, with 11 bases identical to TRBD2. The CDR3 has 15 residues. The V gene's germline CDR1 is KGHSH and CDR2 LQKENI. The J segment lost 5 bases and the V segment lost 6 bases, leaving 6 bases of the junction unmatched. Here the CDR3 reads CASSLLAGVDNEQFF. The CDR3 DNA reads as TGTGCCAGCTCCCTACTAGCGGGAGTAGACAATGAGCAGTTCTTC.

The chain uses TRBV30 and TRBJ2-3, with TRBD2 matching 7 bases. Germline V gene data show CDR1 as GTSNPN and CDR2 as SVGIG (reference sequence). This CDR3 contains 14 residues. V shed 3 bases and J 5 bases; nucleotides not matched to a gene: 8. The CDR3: CAWSAGGGRDTQYF. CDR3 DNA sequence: TGTGCCTGGAGCGCCGGCGGCGGGAGAGATACGCAGTATTTT.

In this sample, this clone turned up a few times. The chain's CDR3 is CASVARPWSGNTIYF. The CDR3 DNA follows: TGTGCCAGCGTCGCGAGGCCCTGGTCTGGAAACACCATATATTTT. This sequence joins TRBV7-6 and TRBJ1-3, with D unclear. The CDR3 is 15 amino acids. Germline V gene sequence: CDR1 SGHVS, CDR2 FNYEAQ. Between the trimmed V and J ends, which lost 8 bases and 1 base, there was a span of 15 bases.

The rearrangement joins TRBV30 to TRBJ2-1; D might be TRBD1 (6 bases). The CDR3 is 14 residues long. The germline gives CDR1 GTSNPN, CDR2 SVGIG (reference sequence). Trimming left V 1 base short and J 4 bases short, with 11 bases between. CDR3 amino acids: CAWSGGQPYNEQFF. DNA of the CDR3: TGTGCCTGGAGTGGCGGACAGCCGTACAATGAGCAGTTCTTC.

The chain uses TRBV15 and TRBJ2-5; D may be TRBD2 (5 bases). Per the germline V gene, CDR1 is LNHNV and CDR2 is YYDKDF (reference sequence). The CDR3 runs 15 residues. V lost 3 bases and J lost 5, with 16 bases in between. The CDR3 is CATSRSLDPRETQYF. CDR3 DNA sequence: TGTGCCACCAGCAGGTCACTAGACCCCCGGGAGACCCAGTACTTC.

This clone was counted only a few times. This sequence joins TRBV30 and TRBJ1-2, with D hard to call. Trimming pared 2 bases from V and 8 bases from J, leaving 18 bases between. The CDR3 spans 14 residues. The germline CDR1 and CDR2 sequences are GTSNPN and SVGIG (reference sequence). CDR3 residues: CAWSPGLPGGGYTF. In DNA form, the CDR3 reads TGTGCCTGGAGTCCCGGGCTCCCCGGAGGAGGCTACACCTTC. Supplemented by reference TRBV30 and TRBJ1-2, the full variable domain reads SQTIHQWPATLVQPVGSPLSLECTVEGTSNPNLYWYRQAAGRGLQLLFYSVGIGQISSEVPQNLSASRPQDRQFILSSKKLLLSDSGFYLCAWSPGLPGGGYTFGSGTRLTVV.

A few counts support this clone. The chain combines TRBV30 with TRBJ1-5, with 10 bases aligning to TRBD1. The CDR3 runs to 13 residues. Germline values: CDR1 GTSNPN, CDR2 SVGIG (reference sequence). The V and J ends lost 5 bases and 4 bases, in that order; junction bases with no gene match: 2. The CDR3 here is CAWAGQGNQPQHF. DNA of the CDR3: TGTGCCTGGGCGGGACAGGGGAATCAGCCCCAGCATTTT.

The CDR3 protein is CASSLRGQGGETQYF. DNA of the CDR3: TGCGCCAGCAGCTTGAGGGGGCAGGGAGGAGAGACCCAGTACTTC. The rearrangement uses TRBV5-1 and TRBJ2-5; the D gene is possibly TRBD1 (7 bases). The CDR3 covers 15 residues. The ends were cut back, 1 base at V and 4 bases at J, with 14 bases in the middle. CDR1 is SGHRS and CDR2 is YFSETQ in the germline V gene.

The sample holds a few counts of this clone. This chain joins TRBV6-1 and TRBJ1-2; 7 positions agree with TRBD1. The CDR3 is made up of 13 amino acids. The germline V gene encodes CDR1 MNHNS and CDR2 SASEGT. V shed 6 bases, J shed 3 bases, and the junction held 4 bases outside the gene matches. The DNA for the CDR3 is TGTGCCAGCAGGACCGGGACAGACTATGGCTACACCTTC. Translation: CASRTGTDYGYTF.

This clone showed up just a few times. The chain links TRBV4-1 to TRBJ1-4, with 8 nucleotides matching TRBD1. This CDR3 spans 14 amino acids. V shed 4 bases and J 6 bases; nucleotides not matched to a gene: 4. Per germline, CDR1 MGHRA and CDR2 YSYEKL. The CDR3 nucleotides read TGCGCCAGCAGCCCGGGACAGGCCCATGAAAAACTGTTTTTT. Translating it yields CASSPGQAHEKLFF.

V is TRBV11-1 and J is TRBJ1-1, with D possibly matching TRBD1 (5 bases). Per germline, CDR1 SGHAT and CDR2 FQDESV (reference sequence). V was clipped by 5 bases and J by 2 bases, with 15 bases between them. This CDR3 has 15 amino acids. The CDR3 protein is CASSPYIDSNTEAFF. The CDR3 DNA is TGTGCCAGCAGCCCATACATCGACAGTAACACTGAAGCTTTCTTT.

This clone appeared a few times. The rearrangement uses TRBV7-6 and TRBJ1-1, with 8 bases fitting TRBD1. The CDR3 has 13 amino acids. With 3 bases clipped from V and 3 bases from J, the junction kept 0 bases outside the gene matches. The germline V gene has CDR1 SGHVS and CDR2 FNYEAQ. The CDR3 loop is CASSLDRDTEAFF. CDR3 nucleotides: TGTGCCAGCAGCTTGGACAGGGACACTGAAGCTTTCTTT.

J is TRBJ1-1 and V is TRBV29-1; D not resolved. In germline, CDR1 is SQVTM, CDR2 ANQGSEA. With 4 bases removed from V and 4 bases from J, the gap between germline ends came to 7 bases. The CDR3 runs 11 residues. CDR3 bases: TGCAGCGTTGCCCGGGGCACTGAAGCTTTCTTT. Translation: CSVARGTEAFF. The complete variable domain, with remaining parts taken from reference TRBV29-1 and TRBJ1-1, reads SAVISQKPSRDICQRGTSLTIQCQVDSQVTMMFWYRQQPGQSLTLIATANQGSEATYESGFVIDKFPISRPNLTFSTLTVSNMSPEDSSIYLCSVARGTEAFFGQGTRLTVV.

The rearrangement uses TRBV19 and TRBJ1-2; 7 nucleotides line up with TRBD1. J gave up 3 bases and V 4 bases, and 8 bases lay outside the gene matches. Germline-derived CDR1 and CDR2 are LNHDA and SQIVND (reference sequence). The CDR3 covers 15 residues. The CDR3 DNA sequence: TGTGCCAGTAGTACCATGACAGGGCGTCACTATGGCTACACCTTC. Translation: CASSTMTGRHYGYTF.

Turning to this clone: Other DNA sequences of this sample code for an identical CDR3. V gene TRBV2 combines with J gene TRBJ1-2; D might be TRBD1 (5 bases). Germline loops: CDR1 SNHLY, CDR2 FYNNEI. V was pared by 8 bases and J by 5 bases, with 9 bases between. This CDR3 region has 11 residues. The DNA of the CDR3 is TGTGCCAGCGGAGGGGATTATGGCTACACCTTC. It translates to CASGGDYGYTF.

For the CDR3, the DNA is TGCGCCAGCAGCTTGGCACCTACCGGGGCCAACGTCCTGACTTTC. This encodes CASSLAPTGANVLTF. This chain links TRBV5-1 with TRBJ2-6; D is undetermined. The germline V gene encodes CDR1 SGHRS and CDR2 YFSETQ. V was clipped by 0 bases and J by 4 bases, with 8 bases between them. This CDR3 has 15 residues.

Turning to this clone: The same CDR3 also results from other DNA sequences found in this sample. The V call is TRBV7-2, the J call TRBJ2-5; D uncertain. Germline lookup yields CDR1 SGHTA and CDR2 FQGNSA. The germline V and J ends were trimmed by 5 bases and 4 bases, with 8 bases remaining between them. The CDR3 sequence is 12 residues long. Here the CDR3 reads CASSPPRETQYF. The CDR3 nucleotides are TGTGCCAGCAGCCCCCCCCGAGAGACCCAGTACTTC.

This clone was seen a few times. DNA for the CDR3: TGTGCCAGCGGGAATCAGGGGGCAAGAGTCTACGAGCAGTACTTC. It yields the protein CASGNQGARVYEQYF. The chain couples TRBV7-8 to TRBJ2-7; 8 bases match TRBD1. This CDR3 has 15 amino acids. Germline V gives CDR1 SGHVS, CDR2 FQNEAQ. Trimming took 8 bases from V and 3 from J; bases not matched to a gene: 12.

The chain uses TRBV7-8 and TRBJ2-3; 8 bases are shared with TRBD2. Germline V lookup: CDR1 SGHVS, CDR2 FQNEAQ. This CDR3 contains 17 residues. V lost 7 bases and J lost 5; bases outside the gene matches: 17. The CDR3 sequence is CASIPRGTGGPIDTQYF. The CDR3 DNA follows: TGTGCCAGCATCCCAAGAGGGACGGGAGGGCCGATAGATACGCAGTATTTT. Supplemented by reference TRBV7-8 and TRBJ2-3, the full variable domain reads GAGVSQSPRYKVAKRGQDVALRCDPISGHVSLFWYQQALGQGPEFLTYFQNEAQLDKSGLPSDRFFAERPEGSVSTLKIQRTQQEDSAVYLCASIPRGTGGPIDTQYFGPGTRLTVL.

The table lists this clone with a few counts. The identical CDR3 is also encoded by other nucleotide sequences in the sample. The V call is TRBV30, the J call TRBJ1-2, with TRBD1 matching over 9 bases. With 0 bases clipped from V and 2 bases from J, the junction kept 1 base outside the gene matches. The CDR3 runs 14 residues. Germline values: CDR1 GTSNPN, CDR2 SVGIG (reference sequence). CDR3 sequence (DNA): TGTGCCTGGAGTGTACAGGGGGCAAACTATGGCTACACCTTC. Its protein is CAWSVQGANYGYTF.

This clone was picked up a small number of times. In DNA, the CDR3 is TGCGCCAGCAGCCAAGAACGGCAGGGCGGCTACACCTTC. This codes for CASSQERQGGYTF. The chain employs TRBV4-3 and TRBJ1-2; TRBD1 is a possible D gene (5 bases). The CDR3 has 13 residues. The germline gives CDR1 LGHNA, CDR2 YSLEER. V dropped 0 bases and J dropped 8 bases, with 10 bases sitting between them.

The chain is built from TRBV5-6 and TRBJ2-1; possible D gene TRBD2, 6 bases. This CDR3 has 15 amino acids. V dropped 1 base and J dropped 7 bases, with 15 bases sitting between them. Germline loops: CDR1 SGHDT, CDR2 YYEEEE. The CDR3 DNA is TGTGCCAGCAGCTTGAGGCTAGCGTTGTTGAATGAGCAGTTCTTC. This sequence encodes CASSLRLALLNEQFF.

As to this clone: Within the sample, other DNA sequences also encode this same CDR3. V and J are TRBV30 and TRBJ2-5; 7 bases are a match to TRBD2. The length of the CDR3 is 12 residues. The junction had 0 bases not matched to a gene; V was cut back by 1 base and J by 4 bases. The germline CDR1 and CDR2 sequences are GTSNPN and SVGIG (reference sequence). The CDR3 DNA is TGTGCCTGGAGTGCGGGAGGAGAGACCCAGTACTTC. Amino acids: CAWSAGGETQYF. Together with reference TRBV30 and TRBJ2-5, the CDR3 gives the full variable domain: SQTIHQWPATLVQPVGSPLSLECTVEGTSNPNLYWYRQAAGRGLQLLFYSVGIGQISSEVPQNLSASRPQDRQFILSSKKLLLSDSGFYLCAWSAGGETQYFGPGTRLLVL.

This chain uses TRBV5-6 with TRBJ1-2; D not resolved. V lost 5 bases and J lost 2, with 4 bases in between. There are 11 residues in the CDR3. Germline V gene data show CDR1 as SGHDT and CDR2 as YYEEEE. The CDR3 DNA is TGTGCCAGCAGTTTAAACTATGGCTACACCTTC. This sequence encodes CASSLNYGYTF. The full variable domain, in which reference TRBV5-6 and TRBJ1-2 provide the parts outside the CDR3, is DAGVTQSPTHLIKTRGQQVTLRCSPKSGHDTVSWYQQALGQGPQFIFQYYEEEERQRGNFPDRFSGHQFPNYSSELNVNALLLGDSALYLCASSLNYGYTFGSGTRLTVV.